This record covers a single T cell receptor beta chain. What it binds is not known. The CDR3 length is 14 residues. Germline V gene sequence: CDR1 MNHNS, CDR2 SASEGT. Trimming stripped 2 bases from V and 6 bases from J, with 13 bases between. The sample belongs to a study of Ad26.COV2.S vaccination and SARS-CoV-2 variants. Overall study: Intramuscular Ad26.COV2.S doses were given once or twice, 56 days apart. Study-level points and caveats: Post-vaccination breadth of spike-specific CD8+ and CD4+ T cell responses was reportedly substantial. Greater spike-specific TCR breadth was seen in vaccine recipients than in placebo recipients.

TCRdb keeps only in-frame clones here, not all; method: immunoSEQ multiplex PCR. Seen here are approximately 410,000 clones, approximately 92% observed once, and the top ten hold about 1.6%. Treatment indicated: about 20 received Ad26.COV2.S at low or high dose, single or two shots; about 5 received placebo; per-sample allocation not given. The investigators took samples on day 63 after the first vaccine or placebo injection. An Ad26 vector that expressed Wuhan-strain SARS-CoV-2 spike constituted the vaccine. This clonotype was obtained from a person between 18 and 65 years old who received the Ad26.COV2.S COVID-19 vaccine or a placebo. This specimen consisted of peripheral blood, obtained in a trial of Ad26.COV2.S vaccine versus placebo. V usage is TRBV6-1 and J usage is TRBJ1-1; perhaps TRBD1 as D (6 bases). The CDR3 sequence is CASSEQGLRPEAFF. In DNA form, the CDR3 reads TGTGCCAGCAGTGAACAGGGGTTGAGACCTGAAGCTTTCTTT.